These T cell receptor beta chains were read from a single sample in a study of shared clonotypes between healthy human individuals. This table comes from immunoSEQ multiplex PCR, and its TCRdb copy is limited to in-frame clones, with some not included. The sample contains about 2 million clones, over 85% of which appear only once. Sequenced sample: naive CD8+ T cells sorted from blood. Receptors originate from a man between 18 and 35 years old in good health. The CDR3 runs from the conserved cysteine through the conserved F or W. D genes are given only for firm matches. A clone size is listed for some rows: how often the clone was seen (once, few, many), or a class if it is expanded.

D gene	clone size	V gene	J gene	CDR3 DNA	CDR3 protein
TRBD2	NA	TRBV27	TRBJ2-7	TGTGCCAGCAGTGGCGGGGGGATTTACGAGCAGTACTTC	CASSGGGIYEQYF
NA	NA	TRBV5-1	TRBJ2-7	TGCGCCAGCAGCACAGACTCCTACGAGCAGTACTTC	CASSTDSYEQYF
TRBD1	NA	TRBV10-2	TRBJ1-5	TGCGCCAGCAGTGATTGGGACAGGGGAATGCGCAATCAGCCCCAGCATTTT	CASSDWDRGMRNQPQHF
NA	NA	TRBV19	TRBJ2-5	TGTGCCAGTAGTATCCAAGCCCAAGAGACCCAGTACTTC	CASSIQAQETQYF
NA	once	TRBV2	TRBJ2-1	TGTGCCAGCTCAGCCGACTCCTACAATGAGCAGTTCTTC	CASSADSYNEQFF
NA	NA	TRBV6-4	TRBJ1-2	TGTGCCAGCAGTGACTCTTCGGCGACATACACCTTC	CASSDSSATYTF
NA	NA	TRBV4-1	TRBJ2-7	TGCGCCAGCAGCCAAGTCGAGGGGGACGAGCAGTACTTC	CASSQVEGDEQYF
NA	NA	TRBV29-1	TRBJ2-1	TGCAGCGTTGCGAGACACCAGCACAATGAGCAGTTCTTC	CSVARHQHNEQFF
NA	NA	TRBV7-9	TRBJ1-1	TGTGCCGAACGAACCCGAGGGGGCACTGAAGCTTTCTTT	CAERTRGGTEAFF
NA	NA	TRBV27	TRBJ2-1	TGTGCCAGCAGTTTAGGGGGAAGCTCCTACAATGAGCAGTTCTTC	CASSLGGSSYNEQFF
NA	NA	TRBV20-1	TRBJ2-7	TGCAGTGCTAGAGAGGGCGGTGGCGAGTACTTC	CSAREGGGEYF
NA	NA	TRBV5-1	TRBJ1-5	TGCGCCAGCAGCTTGTCGGACCCGGTCAATCAGCCCCAGCATTTT	CASSLSDPVNQPQHF